These 18 T cell receptor beta chains came from one sample sequenced in a study of cytomegalovirus exposure and HLA in healthy donors. PCR primers comprised 60 Vbeta and 13 Jbeta primers. Generated by immunoSEQ multiplex PCR, the TCRdb table keeps only in-frame clones and is missing some. The sample holds 150,000 to 200,000 clones, about four fifths seen once. The sample taken for sequencing was PBMCs. These receptors came from a woman under 30 in good health and CMV-seronegative.

The rearrangement uses TRBV7-9 and TRBJ2-2, with a tentative D call TRBD1 (6 bases). V was trimmed by 4 bases and J by 0 bases, leaving 18 bases between them. Germline CDR1 and CDR2: SEHNR and FQNEAQ (reference sequence). This CDR3 is 18 amino acids long. In DNA, the CDR3 is TGTGCCAGCAGCTCCTCGGACAGTTATTTCGCGAACACCGGGGAGCTGTTTTTT. Translating gives CASSSSDSYFANTGELFF.

The V gene is TRBV30, the J gene TRBJ2-2, with D perhaps matching TRBD2 (5 bases). In germline, CDR1 is GTSNPN, CDR2 SVGIG (reference sequence). The CDR3 runs to 13 residues. V was shortened by 8 bases and J by 2 bases, with 12 bases between the two germline ends. CDR3 sequence (DNA): TGTGCCATGGACTCGGGAAACACCGGGGAGCTGTTTTTT. It yields the protein CAMDSGNTGELFF.

The chain joins TRBV6-6 to TRBJ2-5; 9 bases agree with TRBD1. Germline CDR1 MNHNY, CDR2 SVGAGI (reference sequence). The CDR3 has 14 amino acids. Trimming removed 1 base from V and 8 bases from J; junction bases left unmatched: 5. As DNA, the CDR3 is TGTGCCAGCAGTTACTTGGACAGGGGTGATACCCAGTACTTC. Protein: CASSYLDRGDTQYF.

V usage is TRBV5-4 and J usage is TRBJ1-2, with D perhaps matching TRBD1 (5 bases). Germline V gene sequence: CDR1 SGHNT, CDR2 YYREEE (reference sequence). This CDR3 comprises 15 residues. V gave up 0 bases and J gave up 2 bases, with 11 bases separating them. CDR3 residues: CASSLGGVSNYGYTF. The CDR3 DNA sequence: TGTGCCAGCAGCTTGGGGGGGGTCTCCAACTATGGCTACACCTTC.

This clone was seen only once. The J gene is TRBJ1-1, the V gene TRBV12-5; TRBD1 is a possible D gene (6 bases). Germline values: CDR1 LGHNT, CDR2 FRNRAP. There are 12 residues in the CDR3. Trimming shortened V by 9 bases and J by 3 bases, and 11 bases separated the two germline ends. The CDR3 spells CASQGGDTEAFF. The CDR3 nucleotides read TGTGCTAGCCAAGGGGGGGACACTGAAGCTTTCTTT.

The chain carries TRBV7-9 and TRBJ2-1; 13 bases fit TRBD2. V lost 2 bases and J lost 6; bases outside the gene matches: 10. CDR1 is SEHNR and CDR2 is FQNEAQ in the germline V gene (reference sequence). This CDR3 region has 18 residues. CDR3 amino acids: CASSLLTSGLAGANEQFF. For the CDR3, the DNA is TGTGCCAGCAGCTTATTGACCTCTGGACTAGCGGGAGCCAATGAGCAGTTCTTC.

The V call is TRBV18, the J call TRBJ2-7, with a weak D call TRBD1 (5 bases). CDR3 length: 14 amino acids. Per germline, CDR1 KGHSH and CDR2 LQKENI. Trimming removed 6 bases from V and 0 bases from J, with 12 bases in between. The CDR3 sequence: CASSSDSYSYEQYV. The DNA of the CDR3 is TGTGCCAGCTCGTCCGACAGTTACTCCTACGAGCAGTACGTC.

This clone was observed a single time. V is TRBV2 and J is TRBJ2-3; 10 bases align to TRBD2. The trim removed 6 bases at V and 0 bases at J, leaving 12 bases unmatched. This CDR3 is built from 18 residues. Germline CDR1 SNHLY, CDR2 FYNNEI. This CDR3 reads CASRKATLAGGSTDTQYF. In DNA, the CDR3 is TGTGCCAGCAGAAAGGCCACTTTAGCGGGAGGTAGCACAGATACGCAGTATTTT.

The V gene is TRBV11-3, the J gene TRBJ1-1; 8 nucleotides agree with TRBD1. Germline trimming cut 6 bases from V and 5 bases from J; bases unmatched to any gene: 11. The germline V gene encodes CDR1 SGHNT and CDR2 YENEEA. The CDR3 is made up of 15 amino acids. Here the CDR3 reads CASSFHDRGVTEAFF. The DNA for the CDR3 is TGTGCCAGCAGTTTTCACGACAGGGGAGTAACTGAAGCTTTCTTT. The full variable domain, completed using reference TRBV11-3 and TRBJ1-1, is EAGVVQSPRYKIIEKKQPVAFWCNPISGHNTLYWYLQNLGQGPELLIRYENEEAVDDSQLPKDRFSAERLKGVDSTLKIQPAELGDSAVYLCASSFHDRGVTEAFFGQGTRLTVV.

This clone was counted once. V usage is TRBV29-1 and J usage is TRBJ1-2, with TRBD1 as a possible D gene (5 bases). V was trimmed by 5 bases and J by 0 bases, leaving 10 bases between them. The germline gives CDR1 SQVTM, CDR2 ANQGSEA. The CDR3 spans 13 residues. CDR3 protein: CSVWTPTNYGYTF. The CDR3 nucleotides are TGCAGCGTTTGGACACCAACTAACTATGGCTACACCTTC.

This rearrangement joins TRBV11-2 to TRBJ2-4, with D tentatively TRBD1 (5 bases). Trimming pared 4 bases from V and 7 bases from J, leaving 23 bases between. Looked up from germline, CDR1 is SGHAT and CDR2 is FQNNGV. The CDR3 has 17 amino acids. CDR3 coding DNA: TGTGCCAGCAGCTCCCCGACGGAGACTGGGGCAAGGAACATTCAGTACTTC. It specifies CASSSPTETGARNIQYF.

V is TRBV7-2 and J is TRBJ2-2, with TRBD1 as a possible D gene (6 bases). Trimming shortened V by 5 bases and J by 5 bases, and 9 bases separated the two germline ends. CDR1 and CDR2 (germline): SGHTA, FQGNSA. This CDR3 contains 13 residues. CDR3 region: CASSPQGTGELFF. For the CDR3, the DNA is TGTGCCAGCAGCCCACAGGGAACCGGGGAGCTGTTTTTT.

In its sample, this clone was seen once. The genes are TRBV7-9 and TRBJ2-5; D is unclear. This CDR3 spans 13 amino acids. Germline CDR1 is SEHNR and CDR2 is FQNEAQ (reference sequence). V lost 5 bases and J 1 base, leaving 8 bases between the germline ends. CDR3 residues: CASSAQAQETQYF. The DNA of the CDR3 is TGTGCCAGCAGCGCCCAGGCCCAAGAGACCCAGTACTTC.

J is TRBJ1-2 and V is TRBV19; a possible D gene is TRBD1 (5 bases). The CDR3 has 14 residues. Germline V gene lookup returns CDR1 LNHDA and CDR2 SQIVND (reference sequence). V was shortened by 7 bases and J by 4 bases, with 16 bases between the two germline ends. The CDR3 protein is CASTTTPGFYGYTF. The CDR3 coding sequence is TGTGCCAGTACTACTACACCAGGGTTCTATGGCTACACCTTC.

V usage is TRBV28 and J usage is TRBJ2-3, with 12 bases matching TRBD2. This CDR3 region has 15 residues. Trimming cost V 3 bases and J 6 bases; bases outside gene matches: 4. The germline V gene has CDR1 MDHEN and CDR2 SYDVKM. This CDR3 is CASSFGTSGQDTQYF. CDR3 nucleotide sequence: TGTGCCAGCAGTTTTGGGACTAGCGGGCAGGATACGCAGTATTTT.

This sequence joins TRBV7-2 and TRBJ2-7; D perhaps matches TRBD1 (5 bases). This CDR3 spans 12 amino acids. The V end lost 3 bases, the J end lost 6 bases, and 9 bases lay between the germline ends. CDR1 SGHTA and CDR2 FQGNSA come from the germline V gene. CDR3 nucleotide sequence: TGTGCCAGCAGCTTTCAGGGCTCCGAGCAGTACTTC. This translates into CASSFQGSEQYF.

This clone appeared a few times. This chain links TRBV19 with TRBJ2-2; 9 nucleotides agree with TRBD1. This CDR3 has 16 amino acids. CDR1 is LNHDA and CDR2 is SQIVND in the germline V gene (reference sequence). The V and J ends lost 5 bases and 2 bases, in that order; junction bases with no gene match: 6. This CDR3 reads CASSGRDRVNTGELFF. The CDR3 coding sequence is TGTGCCAGTAGTGGACGGGACAGGGTTAACACCGGGGAGCTGTTTTTT.

The chain combines TRBV14 with TRBJ2-2; tentatively, D is TRBD2 (5 bases). Trimming took off 0 bases at V and 5 bases at J, with 13 bases between the two ends. Germline V lookup: CDR1 SGHDN, CDR2 FVKESK. The CDR3 runs 16 residues. CDR3 DNA: TGTGCCAGCAGCCAAGATACCGGGATAGGGACCGGGGAGCTGTTTTTT. This gives the protein CASSQDTGIGTGELFF.